The 4 T cell receptor beta chains below all came from one sample that was sequenced in a study of cytomegalovirus exposure and HLA in healthy donors. 13 Jbeta primers and 60 Vbeta primers were used for the PCR. Profiling relied on immunoSEQ multiplex PCR, and the TCRdb table lists in-frame clones only, not all of them. The sample yields about 57,000 clones, approximately 79% seen once. Sequencing was done on a sample of PBMCs. The receptors derive from a woman aged 25-40 years in good health and CMV-seronegative.

The chain uses TRBV30 and TRBJ2-7, with D perhaps TRBD1 (6 bases). Germline lookup yields CDR1 GTSNPN and CDR2 SVGIG (reference sequence). This CDR3 spans 12 amino acids. V was shortened by 3 bases and J by 1 base, with 7 bases between the two germline ends. CDR3 sequence: CAWRDSSYEQYF. The CDR3 bases are TGTGCCTGGAGGGACAGTTCCTACGAGCAGTACTTC.

This clone is deemed medium-sized. V and J are TRBV6-5 and TRBJ1-3; no clear D gene. The V gene's germline CDR1 is MNHEY and CDR2 SVGAGI. V was pared by 4 bases and J by 0 bases, with 10 bases between. CDR3 size: 15 residues. The DNA for the CDR3 is TGTGCCAGCAGTTCTTACAGTTTCTCTGGAAACACCATATATTTT. This gives the protein CASSSYSFSGNTIYF.

This clone showed up just once. CDR3 DNA: TGTGCCAGCAGCGTAGCCCCAGATAGCAATCAGCCCCAGCATTTT. Translated: CASSVAPDSNQPQHF. V is TRBV9 and J is TRBJ1-5; D gene ambiguous. CDR1 is SGDLS and CDR2 is YYNGEE in the germline V gene. The V and J ends lost 0 bases and 0 bases respectively, with 7 bases between them. This CDR3 spans 15 amino acids.

This clone was picked up a small number of times. V gene TRBV30 combines with J gene TRBJ2-2, with 10 bases identical to TRBD1. Trimming cost V 0 bases and J 6 bases; bases outside gene matches: 4. Germline V gives CDR1 GTSNPN, CDR2 SVGIG (reference sequence). This CDR3 is built from 15 residues. CDR3 region: CAWSVGTGEPGELFF. The CDR3 bases are TGTGCCTGGAGTGTAGGGACAGGGGAACCCGGGGAGCTGTTTTTT.